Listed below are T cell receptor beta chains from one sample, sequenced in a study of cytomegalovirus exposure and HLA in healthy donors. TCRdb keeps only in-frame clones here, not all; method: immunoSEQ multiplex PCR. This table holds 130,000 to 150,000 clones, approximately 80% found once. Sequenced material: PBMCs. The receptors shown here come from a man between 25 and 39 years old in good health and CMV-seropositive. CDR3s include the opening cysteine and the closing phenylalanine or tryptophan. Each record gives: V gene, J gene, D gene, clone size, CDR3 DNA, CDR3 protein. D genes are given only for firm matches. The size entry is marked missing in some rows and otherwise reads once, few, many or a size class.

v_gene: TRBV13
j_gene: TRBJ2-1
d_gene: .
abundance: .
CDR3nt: TGTGCCAGCAGCTTAGGGTCCGGGGGGCCCAACTCGAATGAGCAGTTCTTC
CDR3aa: CASSLGSGGPNSNEQFF

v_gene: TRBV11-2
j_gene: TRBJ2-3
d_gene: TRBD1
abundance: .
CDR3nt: TGTGCCAGCAGCATAGGGACAGGGTTCGGCACAGATACGCAGTATTTT
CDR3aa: CASSIGTGFGTDTQYF

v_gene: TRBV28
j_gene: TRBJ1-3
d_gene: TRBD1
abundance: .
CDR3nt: TGTGCCAGCAGGGACAGGGGGCAGAACACCATATATTTT
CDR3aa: CASRDRGQNTIYF

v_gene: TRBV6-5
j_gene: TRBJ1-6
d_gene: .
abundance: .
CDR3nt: TGTGCCAGCCGGGCGGGGATTAATTCACCCCTCCACTTT
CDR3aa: CASRAGINSPLHF

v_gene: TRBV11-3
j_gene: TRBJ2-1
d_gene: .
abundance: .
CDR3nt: TGTGCCAGCAGCTTAGTGGCGGGTTCTAATGAGCAGTTCTTC
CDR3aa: CASSLVAGSNEQFF

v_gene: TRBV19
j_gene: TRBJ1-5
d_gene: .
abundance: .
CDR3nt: TGTGCCAGTAGTCTCGGGGGGGGTAATCAGCCCCAGCATTTT
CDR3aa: CASSLGGGNQPQHF

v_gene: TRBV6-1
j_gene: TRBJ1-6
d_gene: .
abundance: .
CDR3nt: TGTGCCAGCAGTGAACGGGGAGGTAATTCACCCCTCCACTTT
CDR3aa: CASSERGGNSPLHF

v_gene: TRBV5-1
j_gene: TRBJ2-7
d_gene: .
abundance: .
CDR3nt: TGCGCCAGCGGAGCAGGGGGGTCCTACGAGCAGTACTTC
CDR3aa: CASGAGGSYEQYF

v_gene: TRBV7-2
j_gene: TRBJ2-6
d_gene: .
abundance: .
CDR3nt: TGTGCCAGCAGCTTGTATTCCTCTGGGGCCAACGTCCTGACTTTC
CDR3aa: CASSLYSSGANVLTF

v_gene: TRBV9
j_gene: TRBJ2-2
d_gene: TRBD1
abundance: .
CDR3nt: TGTGCCAGCACCAGGACAGGGTTGGACACCGGGGAGCTGTTTTTT
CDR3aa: CASTRTGLDTGELFF

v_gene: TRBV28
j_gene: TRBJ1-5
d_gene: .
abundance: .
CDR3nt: TGTGCCAGCACCACAGACAGAAGTCCCCTAAAGCCCCAGCATTTT
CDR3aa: CASTTDRSPLKPQHF

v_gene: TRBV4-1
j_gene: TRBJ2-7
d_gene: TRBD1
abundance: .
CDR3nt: TGCGCCAGCAGCCACACCGGGACAGGGGCCTACGAGCAGTACTTC
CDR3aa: CASSHTGTGAYEQYF

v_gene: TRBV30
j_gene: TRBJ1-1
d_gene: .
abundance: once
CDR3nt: TGTGCCTGGACCGAACAGGGGAACACTGAAGCTTTCTTT
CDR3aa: CAWTEQGNTEAFF

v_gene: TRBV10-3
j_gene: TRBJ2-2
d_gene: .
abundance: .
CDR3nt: TGTGCCATCAGTGAGGCTAGCGTTCGCACCGGGGAGCTGTTTTTT
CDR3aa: CAISEASVRTGELFF

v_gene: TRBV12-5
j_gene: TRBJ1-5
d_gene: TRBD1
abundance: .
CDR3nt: TGTGCTAGTGGTTTATCCCCCCCGGGACAGCGTGCCGATCAGCCCCAGCATTTT
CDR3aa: CASGLSPPGQRADQPQHF

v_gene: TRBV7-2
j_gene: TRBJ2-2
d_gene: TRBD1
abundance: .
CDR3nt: TGTGCCAGCAGCGAGGGGGCGAGGAACACCGGGGAGCTGTTTTTT
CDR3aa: CASSEGARNTGELFF

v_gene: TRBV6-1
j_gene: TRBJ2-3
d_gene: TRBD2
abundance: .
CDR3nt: TGTGCCAGCGCCGGTGAGCGGGAGTTGGGAGATACGCAGTATTTT
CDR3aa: CASAGERELGDTQYF

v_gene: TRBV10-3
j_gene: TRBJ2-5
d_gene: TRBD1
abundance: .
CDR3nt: TGTGCCATCAGTAGACAGGGGATGGGAGAGACCCAGTACTTC
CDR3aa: CAISRQGMGETQYF

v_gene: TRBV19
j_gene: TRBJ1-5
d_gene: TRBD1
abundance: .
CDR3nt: TGTGCCAGTAGTATAGTCGGGACAGACAATCAGCCCCAGCATTTT
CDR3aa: CASSIVGTDNQPQHF

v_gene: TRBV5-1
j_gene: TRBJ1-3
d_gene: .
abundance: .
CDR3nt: TGCGCCAGCAGCTTGGGGGGGACAAGCTCTGGAAACACCATATATTTT
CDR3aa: CASSLGGTSSGNTIYF